This T cell receptor beta chain was recorded in a study of T cell changes during pregnancy in multiple sclerosis. Trimming pared 2 bases from V and 3 bases from J, leaving 10 bases between. This CDR3 is built from 14 residues. The V gene's germline CDR1 is SGHAT and CDR2 FQNNGV. The data were produced by immunoSEQ multiplex PCR, yet TCRdb's version contains in-frame clones alone and is incomplete. The sample lists about 100,000 clones, approximately 90% occurring once. The specimen comprised peripheral blood, sampled after pregnancy. This rearrangement joins TRBV11-2 to TRBJ1-2; D is unclear. This TCR was recovered from a female donor with multiple sclerosis, enrolled in a pregnancy study. The CDR3 sequence is CASSLRYADYGYTF. The CDR3 DNA is TGTGCCAGCAGCTTACGCTACGCGGACTATGGCTACACCTTC.